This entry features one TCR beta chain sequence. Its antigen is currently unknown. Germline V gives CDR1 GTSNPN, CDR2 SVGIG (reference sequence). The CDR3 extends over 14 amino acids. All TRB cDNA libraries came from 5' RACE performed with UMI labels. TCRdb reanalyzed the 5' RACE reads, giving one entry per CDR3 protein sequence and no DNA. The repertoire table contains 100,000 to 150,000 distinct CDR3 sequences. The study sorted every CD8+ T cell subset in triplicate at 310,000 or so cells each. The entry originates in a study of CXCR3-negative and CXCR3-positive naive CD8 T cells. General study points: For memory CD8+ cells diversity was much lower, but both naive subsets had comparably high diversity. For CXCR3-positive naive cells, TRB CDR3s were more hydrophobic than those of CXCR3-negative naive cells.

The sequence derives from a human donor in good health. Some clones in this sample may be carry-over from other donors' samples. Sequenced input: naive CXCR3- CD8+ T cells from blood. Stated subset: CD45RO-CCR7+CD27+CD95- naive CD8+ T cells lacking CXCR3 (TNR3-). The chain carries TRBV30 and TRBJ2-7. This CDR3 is CAWAMSLGTYEQYF. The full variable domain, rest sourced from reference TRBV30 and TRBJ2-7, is SQTIHQWPATLVQPVGSPLSLECTVEGTSNPNLYWYRQAAGRGLQLLFYSVGIGQISSEVPQNLSASRPQDRQFILSSKKLLLSDSGFYLCAWAMSLGTYEQYFGPGTRLTVT.